These 20 T cell receptor beta chains came from one sample sequenced in a study of blood T cell repertoires in COVID-19. Only in-frame clones appear in the TCRdb table, and some are missing; sequencing was by immunoSEQ multiplex PCR. The sample carries 130,000 to 150,000 clones, approximately 80% recorded once. Sequencing used peripheral blood. These TCRs come from a man in his 60s with active or convalescent COVID-19.

In regard to this clone: Additional DNA sequences in this sample encode the identical CDR3. The V and J genes are TRBV7-3 and TRBJ1-1; a possible D gene is TRBD1 (5 bases). The CDR3 has 13 residues. Germline assignment: CDR1 SGHTA and CDR2 FQGTGA. V lost 5 bases and J lost 5, with 12 bases in between. In nucleotides, the CDR3 is TGTGCCAGCAGCCTCCAGGGAGGAACTGAAGCTTTCTTT. It is translated as CASSLQGGTEAFF.

This clone turned up a few times. V is TRBV4-2 and J is TRBJ2-2; perhaps TRBD2 as D (7 bases). Between the trimmed V and J ends, which lost 1 base and 0 bases, there was a span of 15 bases. The germline CDR1 and CDR2 sequences are LGHNA and YNFKEQ. The CDR3 runs 18 residues. This CDR3 reads CASSQGGGGPANTGELFF. The CDR3 coding sequence is TGTGCCAGCAGCCAAGGGGGAGGGGGGCCTGCGAACACCGGGGAGCTGTTTTTT.

V is TRBV27 and J is TRBJ2-2, with 9 positions matching TRBD1. Germline CDR1 and CDR2: MNHEY and SMNVEV (reference sequence). Trimming took 5 bases from V and 7 from J; bases not matched to a gene: 11. This CDR3 spans 16 amino acids. The CDR3 sequence: CASSLTGGIAGGELFF. The CDR3 coding sequence is TGTGCCAGCAGTCTTACAGGGGGCATAGCTGGCGGGGAGCTGTTTTTT.

This chain links TRBV15 with TRBJ2-3; D possibly corresponds to TRBD2 (7 bases). Trimming removed 1 base from V and 3 bases from J, with 17 bases in between. Germline CDR1 reads LNHNV; CDR2 reads YYDKDF (reference sequence). The length of the CDR3 is 17 residues. Written as DNA, the CDR3 is TGTGCCACCAGCAGAGGGCAGAGGGGGACTATAACAGATACGCAGTATTTT. Its protein is CATSRGQRGTITDTQYF.

This chain uses TRBV27 with TRBJ1-1; TRBD1 is a possible D gene (6 bases). With 6 bases removed from V and 4 bases from J, the gap between germline ends came to 9 bases. Germline lookup yields CDR1 MNHEY and CDR2 SMNVEV (reference sequence). The CDR3 sequence is 12 residues long. CDR3 region: CASRQGSTEAFF. In nucleotides, the CDR3 is TGTGCCAGCAGACAGGGTTCCACTGAAGCTTTCTTT.

The DNA of the CDR3 is TGTGCCAGCAGCCCTAGCGGATTATACAATGAGCAGTTCTTC. It yields the protein CASSPSGLYNEQFF. The chain combines TRBV11-2 with TRBJ2-1; TRBD2 matches 7 bases. Losses at the gene ends were 5 bases for V and 4 bases for J; bases not matched to a gene: 5. The CDR3 sequence is 14 residues long. Germline CDR1 is SGHAT and CDR2 is FQNNGV.

The rearrangement uses TRBV7-3 and TRBJ1-1; D is undetermined. The V end lost 5 bases, the J end lost 5 bases, and 12 bases lay between the germline ends. The CDR3 covers 13 residues. The germline V gene encodes CDR1 SGHTA and CDR2 FQGTGA. The CDR3 coding sequence is TGTGCCAGCAGCCTCGAGTGGGCGACTGAAGCTTTCTTT. Amino acids: CASSLEWATEAFF. Supplemented by reference TRBV7-3 and TRBJ1-1, the full variable domain reads GAGVSQTPSNKVTEKGKYVELRCDPISGHTALYWYRQSLGQGPEFLIYFQGTGAADDSGLPNDRFFAVRPEGSVSTLKIQRTERGDSAVYLCASSLEWATEAFFGQGTRLTVV.

A single count supports this clone. This chain links TRBV7-6 with TRBJ1-3, with D tentatively TRBD1 (6 bases). V gave up 5 bases and J gave up 0 bases, with 20 bases separating them. The CDR3 runs 18 residues. The germline V gene encodes CDR1 SGHVS and CDR2 FNYEAQ. CDR3 bases: TGTGCCAGCAGCCCGGGGGGGCAGAGATATTTCTCTGGAAACACCATATATTTT. Translating it yields CASSPGGQRYFSGNTIYF.

The genes are TRBV7-2 and TRBJ1-2; TRBD1 agrees at 7 bases. V lost 7 bases and J lost 5; bases outside the gene matches: 10. The CDR3 is 14 amino acids. CDR1 and CDR2 (germline): SGHTA, FQGNSA. The CDR3 here is CASIKTGTEYGYTF. The CDR3 DNA sequence: TGTGCCAGCATCAAAACCGGGACAGAGTATGGCTACACCTTC.

The gene calls are TRBV10-1 and TRBJ2-7; a possible D gene is TRBD2 (5 bases). V lost 0 bases and J lost 0, with 12 bases in between. Germline values: CDR1 WNHNN, CDR2 SYGVQD (reference sequence). CDR3 length equals 16 residues. The CDR3 reads CASSESRTQSSYEQYF. For the CDR3, the DNA is TGCGCCAGCAGTGAGTCTAGGACTCAGAGCTCCTACGAGCAGTACTTC.

The sample holds one count of this clone. This chain joins TRBV24-1 and TRBJ2-5; 9 bases are shared with TRBD2. There are 14 residues in the CDR3. Germline V gives CDR1 KGHDR, CDR2 SFDVKD. Germline trimming cut 5 bases from V and 7 bases from J; bases unmatched to any gene: 7. The CDR3 reads CATSALRGGGTQYF. The CDR3 coding sequence is TGTGCCACCAGTGCCCTGCGGGGGGGAGGGACCCAGTACTTC.

This rearrangement joins TRBV7-8 to TRBJ1-5, with 9 bases lining up with TRBD1. This CDR3 has 17 residues. The V gene's germline CDR1 is SGHVS and CDR2 FQNEAQ. The V and J ends lost 3 bases and 5 bases, in that order; junction bases with no gene match: 11. The CDR3 nucleotides read TGTGCCAGCAGCTTTTCAGGACAGGGGAGTTTCGATCAGCCCCAGCATTTT. Protein product: CASSFSGQGSFDQPQHF. Drawing the rest from reference TRBV7-8 and TRBJ1-5, the complete variable domain is GAGVSQSPRYKVAKRGQDVALRCDPISGHVSLFWYQQALGQGPEFLTYFQNEAQLDKSGLPSDRFFAERPEGSVSTLKIQRTQQEDSAVYLCASSFSGQGSFDQPQHFGDGTRLSIL.

V and J are TRBV9 and TRBJ2-3, with D possibly being TRBD2 (6 bases). CDR1 is SGDLS and CDR2 is YYNGEE in the germline V gene. With 4 bases removed from V and 0 bases from J, the gap between germline ends came to 21 bases. The CDR3 length is 18 residues. The CDR3 loop reads CASSIPRRAGTSTDTQYF. The CDR3 DNA reads TGTGCCAGCAGCATCCCCCGGAGGGCAGGGACTAGCACAGATACGCAGTATTTT. The whole variable domain, filled in from reference TRBV9 and TRBJ2-3, reads DSGVTQTPKHLITATGQRVTLRCSPRSGDLSVYWYQQSLDQGLQFLIQYYNGEERAKGNILERFSAQQFPDLHSELNLSSLELGDSALYFCASSIPRRAGTSTDTQYFGPGTRLTVL.

The chain uses TRBV12-5 and TRBJ2-2; D is perhaps TRBD2 (6 bases). V was pared by 4 bases and J by 7 bases, with 7 bases between. This CDR3 comprises 12 residues. Germline CDR1 is LGHNT and CDR2 is FRNRAP. The CDR3 sequence is CASGSDYGELFF. The CDR3 DNA reads as TGTGCTAGTGGTTCGGACTACGGGGAGCTGTTTTTT.

This chain uses TRBV5-4 with TRBJ2-1, with TRBD2 matching over 7 bases. From germline, CDR1 is SGHNT and CDR2 YYREEE (reference sequence). The length of the CDR3 is 13 residues. The junction had 8 bases not matched to a gene; V was cut back by 4 bases and J by 10 bases. CDR3 nucleotides: TGTGCCAGCAGCGAGAGCGGGATGGGCGAGCAGTTCTTC. Its translation is CASSESGMGEQFF.

This clone was seen once. The gene calls are TRBV4-3 and TRBJ2-7; TRBD2 might be the D (5 bases). Between the trimmed V and J ends, which lost 0 bases and 4 bases, there was a span of 7 bases. The CDR3 covers 13 residues. The germline gives CDR1 LGHNA, CDR2 YSLEER. As DNA, the CDR3 is TGCGCCAGCAGCCAAGAGGGCGGGTACGAGCAGTACTTC. Its translation is CASSQEGGYEQYF.

This clone has just a few counts. This chain connects TRBV6-2 or TRBV6-3 to TRBJ2-1, with D maybe TRBD1 (6 bases). Germline assignment: CDR1 MNHEY and CDR2 SVGEGT. V was cut by 0 bases and J by 7 bases, with 10 bases left in between. The CDR3 is 14 amino acids. CDR3 DNA: TGTGCCAGCAGTTACTCCAGGGGTGGGAATGAGCAGTTCTTC. Encoded protein: CASSYSRGGNEQFF.

The V call is TRBV28, the J call TRBJ1-5; 9 bases line up with TRBD1. Per germline, CDR1 MDHEN and CDR2 SYDVKM. J was trimmed by 9 bases and V by 5 bases; bases with no gene match: 8. The CDR3 covers 14 residues. The CDR3 here is CASSPGQGLGPQHF. The CDR3 DNA is TGTGCCAGCAGTCCCGGACAGGGGTTGGGGCCCCAGCATTTT. The complete variable domain, with remaining parts taken from reference TRBV28 and TRBJ1-5, reads DVKVTQSSRYLVKRTGEKVFLECVQDMDHENMFWYRQDPGLGLRLIYFSYDVKMKEKGDIPEGYSVSREKKERFSLILESASTNQTSMYLCASSPGQGLGPQHFGDGTRLSIL.

The CDR3 DNA sequence: TGTGCCAGCAGTGATTCAGGGCAAGAGACCCAGTACTTC. Its protein product is CASSDSGQETQYF. J is TRBJ2-5 and V is TRBV2, with D possibly matching TRBD1 (5 bases). V gave up 3 bases and J gave up 2 bases, with 7 bases separating them. Germline V CDR1 and CDR2: SNHLY, FYNNEI. The CDR3 has 13 residues. The whole variable domain, filled in from reference TRBV2 and TRBJ2-5, reads EPEVTQTPSHQVTQMGQEVILRCVPISNHLYFYWYRQILGQKVEFLVSFYNNEISEKSEIFDDQFSVERPDGSNFTLKIRSTKLEDSAMYFCASSDSGQETQYFGPGTRLLVL.

This clone was seen just once. The rearrangement uses TRBV12-3 or TRBV12-4 and TRBJ1-1, with unresolved D. The CDR3 runs 12 residues. Trimming removed 6 bases from V and 6 bases from J, with 11 bases in between. CDR3 loop: CASSSGSSEAFF. CDR3 nucleotides: TGTGCCAGCAGCTCGGGTAGTTCTGAAGCTTTCTTT.